The 14 T cell receptor beta chains listed next were all sequenced from one sample in a study of blood T cells in healthy people across ages. A second PCR of 7 to 11 cycles used a sample-barcoded 5' primer and a J-beta primer mix. TCRdb reprocessed the 5' RACE reads with MiXCR, giving one entry per CDR3 protein. The data show fewer than 2 million distinct CDR3 sequences, about 39% seen once. Material for sequencing was blood. All receptors come from a human donor in good health.

The chain combines TRBV2 with TRBJ2-7; D is perhaps TRBD1 or TRBD2 (5 bases each). The CDR3 extends over 13 amino acids. Germline V gives CDR1 SNHLY, CDR2 FYNNEI. The V end lost 6 bases, the J end lost 7 bases, and 16 bases lay between the germline ends. CDR3 sequence (DNA): TGTGCCAGCAGACCCTACGGGGCAGGGGAGCAGTACTTC. It translates to CASRPYGAGEQYF.

Notes on this clonotype: At one of its ends the junction is not consistent with the germline gene, which may arise from a read error. This chain joins TRBV4-1 and TRBJ2-7; 7 bases map to TRBD2. This CDR3 region has 14 residues. Germline V gives CDR1 MGHRA, CDR2 YSYEKL. The CDR3 loop reads CANSQPAKAGEQYF. CDR3 DNA sequence: TGCGCCAACAGCCAGCCCGCTAAAGCGGGGGAGCAGTACTTC.

This chain connects TRBV9 to TRBJ1-6; 7 bases match TRBD1. The V gene's germline CDR1 is SGDLS and CDR2 YYNGEE. The CDR3 has 14 amino acids. The junction had 3 bases not matched to a gene; V was cut back by 3 bases and J by 6 bases. CDR3 region: CASSGTGLNSPLHF. The CDR3 nucleotides read TGTGCCAGCAGCGGGACAGGCCTTAATTCACCCCTCCACTTT.

The chain couples TRBV5-1 to TRBJ2-4; D unresolved. V lost 4 bases, J lost 9 bases, and 17 bases lay in between. The V gene's germline CDR1 is SGHRS and CDR2 YFSETQ. There are 14 residues in the CDR3. CDR3 protein: CASSDESGQGIQYF. Here the CDR3 DNA reads TGCGCCAGCAGCGACGAATCGGGCCAAGGCATTCAGTACTTC.

This clonotype showed up just a few times. At one end, the junction sequence differs from germline, possibly due to a read error. This sequence joins TRBV20-1 and TRBJ2-1, with 7 bases that match TRBD2. Germline assignment: CDR1 DFQATT and CDR2 SNEGSKA (reference sequence). The CDR3 length is 16 residues. CDR3: CSTRARGEEGFDEQFF. CDR3 in DNA: TGCAGTACTAGAGCCCGGGGGGAAGAAGGGTTCGATGAGCAGTTCTTC.

The chain joins TRBV2 to TRBJ1-5; D uncertain. V lost 2 bases and J lost 4, with 12 bases in between. Germline CDR1 reads SNHLY; CDR2 reads FYNNEI. The CDR3 loop spans 15 amino acids. CDR3: CASSELRQANQPQHF. DNA for the CDR3: TGTGCCAGCAGTGAACTTAGGCAGGCAAATCAGCCCCAGCATTTT.

The chain recombines TRBV28 with TRBJ1-2, with D maybe TRBD1 (6 bases). Germline V CDR1 and CDR2: MDHEN, SYDVKM. The CDR3 runs 14 residues. V was trimmed by 4 bases and J by 4 bases, leaving 13 bases between them. The CDR3 is CASSYRKGVYGYTF. CDR3 nucleotide sequence: TGTGCCAGCAGTTATAGGAAGGGGGTCTATGGCTACACCTTC.

With regard to this clonotype: Mismatch with germline at one junction end may stem from a read error. The chain combines TRBV20-1 with TRBJ2-3; D is undetermined. The CDR3 covers 14 residues. Germline loops: CDR1 DFQATT, CDR2 SNEGSKA (reference sequence). In DNA form, the CDR3 reads TGCAGTGCCTTCGGGTGGGTAAACAAAGATGCGCAGTATTTT. Protein: CSAFGWVNKDAQYF.

This clonotype was detected only a few times. The V and J genes are TRBV5-1 and TRBJ1-1; no reliable D call. Germline V gives CDR1 SGHRS, CDR2 YFSETQ. The V end lost 7 bases, the J end lost 1 base, and 14 bases lay between the germline ends. The CDR3 loop spans 14 amino acids. CDR3 sequence: CASLSGEANTEAFF. The CDR3 bases are TGCGCCAGCCTATCGGGAGAGGCGAACACTGAAGCTTTCTTT.

The table lists this clonotype with many counts. The chain is built from TRBV20-1 and TRBJ2-7; D is unresolved. Trimming took 6 bases from V and 2 from J, leaving 20 bases between them. CDR3 length equals 15 residues. Germline CDR1 is DFQATT and CDR2 is SNEGSKA (reference sequence). The CDR3: CSAESVGLDPYEQYF. CDR3 sequence (DNA): TGCAGTGCGGAATCTGTTGGGCTAGACCCCTACGAGCAGTACTTC.

Points on this clonotype: One end of the junction does not line up with germline, which may come from a read error. The V and J genes are TRBV7-2 and TRBJ1-2; no reliable D call. The CDR3 length is 13 residues. The germline V gene encodes CDR1 SGHTA and CDR2 FQGNSA. Here the CDR3 reads CASSFEGNYGNTF. CDR3 bases: TGTGCCAGCAGCTTCGAGGGCAACTATGGCAACACCTTC.

This clonotype was observed at least ten times. Relative to the germline gene, one junction end is altered; a read error may explain this. The chain couples TRBV27 to TRBJ2-1; D gene uncertain. This CDR3 has 11 residues. The germline gives CDR1 MNHEY, CDR2 SMNVEV (reference sequence). The CDR3 sequence: CAISSYNEQFF. The CDR3 DNA is TGCGCCATCAGCTCCTACAATGAGCAGTTCTTC.

This chain connects TRBV4-3 to TRBJ1-5; the D is unclear. V dropped 0 bases and J dropped 0 bases, with 12 bases sitting between them. Per germline, CDR1 LGHNA and CDR2 YSLEER. The CDR3 is 17 residues long. In nucleotides, the CDR3 is TGCGCCAGCAGCCAAGATTTGGGTGTGAATAGCAATCAGCCCCAGCATTTT. The encoded protein is CASSQDLGVNSNQPQHF.

The table lists this clonotype with a few counts. The rearrangement links TRBV7-2 to TRBJ2-1, with D possibly being TRBD1 (5 bases). The ends were cut back, 4 bases at V and 7 bases at J, with 14 bases in the middle. From germline, CDR1 is SGHTA and CDR2 FQGNSA. The CDR3 runs to 14 residues. CDR3 in amino acids: CASSSRTLGNEQFF. CDR3 nucleotides: TGTGCCAGCAGCTCCCGGACACTTGGGAATGAGCAGTTCTTC.